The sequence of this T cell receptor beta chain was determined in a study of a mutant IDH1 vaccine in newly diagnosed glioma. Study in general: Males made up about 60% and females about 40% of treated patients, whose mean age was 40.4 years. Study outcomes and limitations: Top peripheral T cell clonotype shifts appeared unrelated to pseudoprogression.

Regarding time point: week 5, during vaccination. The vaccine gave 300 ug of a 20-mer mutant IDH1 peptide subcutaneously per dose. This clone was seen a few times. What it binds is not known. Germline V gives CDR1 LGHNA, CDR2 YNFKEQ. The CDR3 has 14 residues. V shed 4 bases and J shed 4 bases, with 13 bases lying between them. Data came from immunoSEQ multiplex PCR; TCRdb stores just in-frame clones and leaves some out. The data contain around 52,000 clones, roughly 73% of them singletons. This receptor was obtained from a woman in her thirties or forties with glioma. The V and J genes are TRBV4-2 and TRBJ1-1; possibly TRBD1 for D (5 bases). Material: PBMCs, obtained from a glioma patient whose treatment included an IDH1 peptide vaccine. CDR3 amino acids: CASSLQVGGTEAFF. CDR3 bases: TGTGCCAGCAGCCTTCAGGTCGGGGGCACTGAAGCTTTCTTT.